This TCR beta chain was sequenced during a study of monozygotic twins with inflammatory bowel disease. For every donor, one blood sample of 2.5 ml was drawn. CDR3 size: 13 residues. CDR1 and CDR2 (germline): SGHVS, FNYEAQ. TCRalpha and TCRbeta cDNA went through two nested PCRs of around 15 and 9 cycles. TCRdb re-called the 5' RACE reads, yielding one record per CDR3 amino acid sequence without DNA. The data show 110,000 to 150,000 distinct CDR3 sequences, and the top ten clones hold about 1.2%. The receptor was derived from a human donor with ulcerative colitis or Crohn's disease, or a healthy co-twin of an affected twin (not recorded which). V usage is TRBV7-6 and J usage is TRBJ1-2. The specimen sequenced was blood. The CDR3 spells CARSFPGLHGYTF.